This T cell receptor beta chain was observed in a study of T cell responses to AZD1222 COVID-19 vaccine. The CDR3 length is 13 residues. V was shortened by 5 bases and J by 5 bases, with 12 bases between the two germline ends. Germline V gene data show CDR1 as LNHDA and CDR2 as SQIVND (reference sequence). Study observations and caveats: Researchers took repertoire samples only after the peak T cell response had come. Unmutated variant regions are reportedly the target of nearly half of TCRs that are spike-specific. The study found vaccine-associated CD4 TCRs spanning spike, dominant at 160-218 and 743-854. Only 5 or 6 people who got AZD1222 tested seropositive at baseline.

Of note for this clone: The antigen remains undetermined.

Sequencing used immunoSEQ multiplex PCR; TCRdb keeps in-frame clones, though not all of them. The repertoire holds roughly 100,000 clones, 80% to 85% seen once, with about 15% in the top ten. The gene calls are TRBV19 and TRBJ2-5; possible D gene TRBD2, 5 bases. This sample comprised peripheral blood, obtained on day 0 of AZD1222 vaccination. The receptor was isolated from an adult in good health. For the CDR3, the DNA is TGTGCCAGTAGTCCCGGGGTGGTGGAGACCCAGTACTTC. It is translated as CASSPGVVETQYF.